Sequencing of this T cell receptor (beta chain) was carried out in a study of radiation and T cells in renal cell carcinoma. Whole-study context: Nephrectomy followed 15 Gy stereotactic body radiation by 4 weeks.

TCRdb keeps only in-frame clones here, not all; method: immunoSEQ multiplex PCR. The sample contains some 120,000 clones, around 83% of which appear only once. From germline, CDR1 is LNHDA and CDR2 SQIVND (reference sequence). CDR3 length equals 15 residues. V lost 6 bases to trimming and J lost 6 bases, with 17 bases between them. Study-wide points: From baseline, blood top tumor clonotypes peaked at 2 weeks post-radiation.

Time point: baseline pretreatment blood. Indicated treatment: 15 Gy SBRT to primary tumor, nephrectomy 4 weeks later. Blood was sampled at baseline, 2 weeks and 4 weeks after SBRT. As regards this clone: What it binds is unknown.

The source is a woman between 55 and 75 years old with renal cell carcinoma. The chain links TRBV19 to TRBJ1-4, with D tentatively TRBD1 (6 bases). The specimen was blood, collected from a patient whose treatment included radiotherapy and nephrectomy. CDR3 residues: CASSASGGRDEKLFF. The CDR3 DNA sequence: TGTGCCAGTAGCGCTTCGGGGGGGCGCGATGAAAAACTGTTTTTT.